Listed below are T cell receptor beta chains from one sample, sequenced in a study of CD8+ T cells in alopecia areata. Sequencing used immunoSEQ multiplex PCR; TCRdb keeps in-frame clones, though not all of them. The table shows approximately 11,000 clones, with around three fifths occurring only once. Specimen: skin. All receptors derive from a human donor with alopecia areata. The CDR3 runs from the conserved cysteine through the conserved F or W. The order of the fields is D gene, clone size, V gene, J gene, CDR3 DNA, CDR3 protein. A D gene is named only where the DNA matches it firmly. Size tells how often a clone was seen (once, few, many) or the class of an expanded clone, and some rows leave it out.

D: TRBD2
size: few
V: TRBV7-2
J: TRBJ2-1
DNA: TGTGCCAGCAGCTTCAGAGCGGGAGTGGCCAATGAGCAGTTCTTC
CDR3: CASSFRAGVANEQFF

D: .
size: .
V: TRBV28
J: TRBJ1-5
DNA: TGTGCCGGCTCAAGGGGGATCAATCAGCCCCAGCATTTT
CDR3: CAGSRGINQPQHF

D: .
size: .
V: TRBV11-2
J: TRBJ2-1
DNA: TGTGCCAGCAGCTCGTACAGGGTCTACTACAATGAGCAGTTCTTC
CDR3: CASSSYRVYYNEQFF

D: .
size: .
V: TRBV7-2
J: TRBJ2-1
DNA: TGTGCCAGCAGCAGGGTCCCTTACAATGAGCAGTTCTTC
CDR3: CASSRVPYNEQFF

D: TRBD1
size: few
V: TRBV6-5
J: TRBJ1-2
DNA: TGTGCCAGCAGTTGGACAGGGGGTACCCATGGCTACACCTTC
CDR3: CASSWTGGTHGYTF

D: .
size: medium-sized
V: TRBV7-2
J: TRBJ2-7
DNA: TGTGCCAGCAGCTTAGCCTGGGGGAACGACGAGCAGTACTTC
CDR3: CASSLAWGNDEQYF

D: TRBD1
size: .
V: TRBV4-2
J: TRBJ2-2
DNA: TGTGCCAGCAGCCCGCCCGGGACAGGGTCCGCCGGGGAGCTGTTTTTT
CDR3: CASSPPGTGSAGELFF

D: TRBD1
size: medium-sized
V: TRBV10-3
J: TRBJ1-5
DNA: TGTGCCATCAGTGGGGGACAGGGTGGTTCTCGACAGCCCCAGCATTTT
CDR3: CAISGGQGGSRQPQHF

D: .
size: .
V: TRBV29-1
J: TRBJ2-1
DNA: TGCAGCGGCAATGAGCAGTTCTTC
CDR3: CSGNEQFF

D: TRBD2
size: .
V: TRBV28
J: TRBJ2-1
DNA: TGTGCCAGCAGTGATAGCGGGAGGGCTTACAATGAGCAGTTCTTC
CDR3: CASSDSGRAYNEQFF

D: TRBD2
size: few
V: TRBV7-8
J: TRBJ2-3
DNA: TGTGCCAGCAGCCCCGTCCCGGGACTAGCGGAGACCACAGATACGCAGTATTTT
CDR3: CASSPVPGLAETTDTQYF

D: TRBD1
size: few
V: TRBV2
J: TRBJ1-5
DNA: TGTGCCAGCAGTGACTTGGGGCAGGGGGCTCAGCCCCAGCATTTT
CDR3: CASSDLGQGAQPQHF

D: .
size: few
V: TRBV7-9
J: TRBJ1-3
DNA: TGTGCCAGCAGATCCCTTAGGGGAACCCTCGGGAACACCATATATTTT
CDR3: CASRSLRGTLGNTIYF

D: TRBD2
size: .
V: TRBV11-1
J: TRBJ2-3
DNA: TGTGCCAGTAGCCCCCGCCAGCGGGGTAAAGATACGCAGTATTTT
CDR3: CASSPRQRGKDTQYF

D: TRBD1
size: .
V: TRBV27
J: TRBJ1-4
DNA: TGTGCCAGCCCAAGTGCTGGGACAGGGAATGAAAAACTGTTTTTT
CDR3: CASPSAGTGNEKLFF

D: TRBD1
size: few
V: TRBV29-1
J: TRBJ2-1
DNA: TGCAGCGTTGAAAGGACAGGGGGCTTCTCTTTCGGCAATGAGCAGTTCTTC
CDR3: CSVERTGGFSFGNEQFF

D: .
size: .
V: TRBV11-2
J: TRBJ2-2
DNA: TGTGCCAGCAGCCACGAGCGGGGCGGCAGGGGGGACACCGGGGAGCTGTTTTTT
CDR3: CASSHERGGRGDTGELFF

D: .
size: .
V: TRBV4-2
J: TRBJ1-6
DNA: TGTGCCAGCAGCCAAGAGGGAAACAGACTGTCACTGTATAATTCACCCCTCCACTTT
CDR3: CASSQEGNRLSLYNSPLHF

D: .
size: .
V: TRBV4-1
J: TRBJ2-3
DNA: TGCGCCAGCAGCCAAGCTCCTAGGGGCTGGGATACGCAGTATTTT
CDR3: CASSQAPRGWDTQYF

D: .
size: few
V: TRBV4-1
J: TRBJ1-1
DNA: TGTGCCAGCAGCCAAGATTTAAGGCAGGTTGGGACTGAAGCTTTCTTT
CDR3: CASSQDLRQVGTEAFF

D: .
size: .
V: TRBV5-6
J: TRBJ1-6
DNA: TGTGCCAGCAGCCGACTCGGGGGACTTTGGAATTCACCCCTCCACTTT
CDR3: CASSRLGGLWNSPLHF

D: TRBD2
size: .
V: TRBV5-1
J: TRBJ2-1
DNA: TGCGCCAGCAGCCGACTAGCGGGTGAGCAGTTCTTC
CDR3: CASSRLAGEQFF

D: .
size: .
V: TRBV5-4
J: TRBJ2-1
DNA: TGTGCCAGCAGCTTGGAATTTGGGGCAGGCAATGAGCAGTTCTTC
CDR3: CASSLEFGAGNEQFF

D: TRBD2
size: .
V: TRBV7-6
J: TRBJ2-7
DNA: TGTGCCAGCAGCTTAGCGACGGCGGGAGGCTCCTACGAGCAGTACTTC
CDR3: CASSLATAGGSYEQYF

D: .
size: .
V: TRBV7-7
J: TRBJ2-3
DNA: TGTGCCAGCAGCTCCAACTCTGGCGGGGATACGCAGTATTTT
CDR3: CASSSNSGGDTQYF

D: TRBD1
size: once
V: TRBV25-1
J: TRBJ2-1
DNA: TGTGCCAGCAGACCCGACAGGGGTGGCTACAATGAGCAGTTCTTC
CDR3: CASRPDRGGYNEQFF

D: .
size: few
V: TRBV5-4
J: TRBJ2-7
DNA: TGTGCCAGCAGTAACAGGGATCTTTACGAGCAGTACTTC
CDR3: CASSNRDLYEQYF

D: .
size: .
V: TRBV5-1
J: TRBJ1-2
DNA: TGCGCCAGCAGCTCCCACCGCAGGGCGGTCGACGATGGCTACACCTTC
CDR3: CASSSHRRAVDDGYTF

D: .
size: .
V: TRBV7-2
J: TRBJ2-5
DNA: TGTGCCAGCAGCTACAATCTAGATGGGGGATCAGAGACCCAGTACTTC
CDR3: CASSYNLDGGSETQYF

D: .
size: few
V: TRBV7-9
J: TRBJ2-1
DNA: TGTGCCAGCAGTCCTAATGTCCGTCGACGGGGTGAGCAGTTCTTC
CDR3: CASSPNVRRRGEQFF

D: .
size: few
V: TRBV4-1
J: TRBJ2-7
DNA: TGCGCCAGCAGCCAAGTGCTGTCCAAGATATACGGCGGGCAGTACTTC
CDR3: CASSQVLSKIYGGQYF

D: TRBD2
size: few
V: TRBV7-2
J: TRBJ2-7
DNA: TGTGCCAGCAGCTTAGTAACTAGCGGATACGAGCAGTACTTC
CDR3: CASSLVTSGYEQYF

D: .
size: .
V: TRBV11-1
J: TRBJ2-3
DNA: TGTGCCAGCAGCTTAGTAGGTCAGAGGGTTCTAGATACGCAGTATTTT
CDR3: CASSLVGQRVLDTQYF

D: TRBD1
size: few
V: TRBV6-5
J: TRBJ1-2
DNA: TGTGCCAGCACCCCATTACAGGGGGCGGAAGGCTACACCTTC
CDR3: CASTPLQGAEGYTF

D: .
size: .
V: TRBV15
J: TRBJ2-6
DNA: TGTGCCACCAGCAGGCCTACATCAGGGGCCAACGTCCTGACTTTC
CDR3: CATSRPTSGANVLTF

D: .
size: .
V: TRBV9
J: TRBJ2-2
DNA: TGTGCCAGCAGCGAAGAGGAGAGAGACAGGGAGGGGACCGGGGAGCTGTTTTTT
CDR3: CASSEEERDREGTGELFF

D: .
size: few
V: TRBV13
J: TRBJ2-7
DNA: TGTGCCAGCAGCTCCTCCGGGACTGGGAGCTACGAGCAGTACTTC
CDR3: CASSSSGTGSYEQYF

D: .
size: few
V: TRBV29-1
J: TRBJ2-4
DNA: TGCAGCGTTGCAGACTGGGGACTTGGAAAAAACATTCAGTACTTC
CDR3: CSVADWGLGKNIQYF

D: .
size: .
V: TRBV5-4
J: TRBJ2-7
DNA: TGTGCCAGCAGCTCCCTAAGGAGGGAGAAAGGTCTGACCTACGAGCAGTACTTC
CDR3: CASSSLRREKGLTYEQYF

D: TRBD1
size: .
V: TRBV6-5
J: TRBJ1-5
DNA: TGTGCCAGCAGTAGGACAGGGGGCAATCAGCCCCAGCATTTT
CDR3: CASSRTGGNQPQHF

D: .
size: .
V: TRBV7-9
J: TRBJ2-1
DNA: TGTGCCAGCAGCCGAGGACAGAACCCGAGGCATGAGCAGTTCTTC
CDR3: CASSRGQNPRHEQFF

D: .
size: few
V: TRBV5-4
J: TRBJ2-5
DNA: TGTGCCAGCAGCCAGGCGTGGGAGACCCAGTACTTC
CDR3: CASSQAWETQYF

D: TRBD2
size: .
V: TRBV7-6
J: TRBJ2-7
DNA: TGTGCCAGCAGCTACGGGACTAGCGGGAGCTCCACGGATGACGAGCAGTACTTC
CDR3: CASSYGTSGSSTDDEQYF

D: .
size: .
V: TRBV7-9
J: TRBJ1-4
DNA: TGTGCCAACAGCTCGGGGTGGGCAGCCGCAACTAATGAAAAACTGTTTTTT
CDR3: CANSSGWAAATNEKLFF

D: .
size: .
V: TRBV5-1
J: TRBJ1-1
DNA: TGCGCCAGCAGGGAAGGGATTAACACTGAAGCTTTCTTT
CDR3: CASREGINTEAFF

D: TRBD2
size: .
V: TRBV13
J: TRBJ2-7
DNA: TGTGCCAGCAGTCTCGACCCGCTAGCGGGACGCGACGAGCAGTACTTC
CDR3: CASSLDPLAGRDEQYF

D: TRBD1
size: .
V: TRBV7-9
J: TRBJ2-4
DNA: TGTGCCAGCAGCGAGGGACAGGGGAGGGAGTACTTC
CDR3: CASSEGQGREYF

D: .
size: .
V: TRBV6-1
J: TRBJ2-1
DNA: TGTGCCAGCAGTGGAGGGGGAGACAGCTACTACAATGAGCAGTTCTTC
CDR3: CASSGGGDSYYNEQFF

D: .
size: .
V: TRBV27
J: TRBJ1-1
DNA: TGTGCCAGCAGTCCGTTGGGATTCTCGAACACTGAAGCTTTCTTT
CDR3: CASSPLGFSNTEAFF

D: .
size: .
V: TRBV25-1
J: TRBJ1-2
DNA: TGTGCCAGCAGGGGGCGCAAAGGGGGCTACACCTTC
CDR3: CASRGRKGGYTF